This entry lists 12 T cell receptor beta chains sequenced from one sample in a study of CD8 T cells in ankylosing spondylitis. General observations from the study: Seemingly distinctive of ankylosing spondylitis blood was a TCR beta motif formed by eight highly homologous variants.

TCRdb ran MiXCR on the 5' RACE reads and lists one entry per CDR3 protein. The sample carries around 490,000 distinct CDR3 sequences, about 5.2% recorded once. These receptors are not linked to any known antigen. Material for sequencing was blood, either unsorted or a sorted T cell fraction (not recorded which). These receptor sequences come from a male donor with ankylosing spondylitis.

The chain combines TRBV7-2 with TRBJ2-7; 7 bases match TRBD2. There are 15 residues in the CDR3. Looked up from germline, CDR1 is SGHTA and CDR2 is FQGNSA. V shed 0 bases, J shed 3 bases, and the junction held 5 bases outside the gene matches. The CDR3 DNA reads TGTGCCAGCAGCTTAGCGGGGGGGGACTACTACGAGCAGTACTTC. Translation: CASSLAGGDYYEQYF.

This clonotype was counted ten times or more. This chain joins TRBV5-1 and TRBJ2-1; possible D gene TRBD2, 5 bases. This CDR3 has 13 amino acids. The germline V gene encodes CDR1 SGHRS and CDR2 YFSETQ. The V and J ends lost 1 base and 8 bases respectively, with 10 bases between them. CDR3 amino acids: CASSLLGNYEQFF. In DNA form, the CDR3 reads TGCGCCAGCAGCTTGCTCGGGAACTATGAGCAGTTCTTC.

This clonotype turned up a few times. V gene TRBV20-1 combines with J gene TRBJ2-1, with 8 bases lining up with TRBD2. CDR1 is DFQATT, CDR2 SNEGSKA, per germline (reference sequence). V trimming: 1 base; J trimming: 5 bases; junction bases outside the gene matches: 7. The CDR3 extends over 15 amino acids. The CDR3 region is CSARVLAAHHNEQFF. CDR3 nucleotide sequence: TGCAGTGCTAGAGTACTAGCGGCTCATCACAATGAGCAGTTCTTC.

This chain links TRBV24-1 with TRBJ1-5, with a possible D match to TRBD1 (6 bases). Germline V CDR1 and CDR2: KGHDR, SFDVKD. This CDR3 region has 15 residues. Trimming cost V 5 bases and J 2 bases, with 12 bases left between them. Written as DNA, the CDR3 is TGTGCCACCAGTGTTGGCAGGGGCCGCAATCAGCCCCAGCATTTT. Protein: CATSVGRGRNQPQHF.

This clonotype was detected many times. The chain couples TRBV12-3 or TRBV12-4 to TRBJ2-4; TRBD1 is a possible D gene (5 bases). V was trimmed by 6 bases and J by 0 bases, leaving 12 bases between them. CDR3 size: 15 residues. The CDR3 loop reads CASSPRDRAKNIQYF. For the CDR3, the DNA is TGTGCCAGCAGCCCCCGCGACAGAGCCAAAAACATTCAGTACTTC.

This clonotype occurred many times. V gene TRBV9 combines with J gene TRBJ1-2; 10 nucleotides match TRBD1. J was trimmed by 8 bases and V by 3 bases; bases with no gene match: 7. Germline V gene lookup returns CDR1 SGDLS and CDR2 YYNGEE. This CDR3 spans 14 amino acids. Written as DNA, the CDR3 is TGTGCCAGCAGCGCGACAGGGGGCGCAGGAGGCTACACCTTC. It encodes CASSATGGAGGYTF.

There are many counts of this clonotype. The rearrangement joins TRBV28 to TRBJ1-5, with D uncertain. Per the germline V gene, CDR1 is MDHEN and CDR2 is SYDVKM. The length of the CDR3 is 14 residues. Trimming took off 3 bases at V and 7 bases at J, with 13 bases between the two ends. CDR3 loop: CASSFPRISQPQHF. The CDR3 DNA reads TGTGCCAGCAGTTTTCCCCGAATAAGCCAGCCCCAGCATTTT.

This clonotype was counted at least ten times. The chain combines TRBV12-3 or TRBV12-4 with TRBJ1-5, with D perhaps matching TRBD1 (6 bases). V shed 5 bases and J shed 5 bases, with 16 bases lying between them. The CDR3 is 15 amino acids. CDR3 coding DNA: TGTGCCAGCAGTCCCTCCGGACAGACCCATCAGCCCCAGCATTTT. It specifies CASSPSGQTHQPQHF.

The sample holds many counts of this clonotype. The chain links TRBV4-3 to TRBJ2-3; D may be TRBD2 (5 bases). Germline CDR1 LGHNA, CDR2 YSLEER. The CDR3 contains 15 residues. V lost 3 bases to trimming and J lost 0 bases, with 10 bases between them. This chain's CDR3 is CASSQRVLSTDTQYF. The CDR3 DNA follows: TGCGCCAGCAGCCAGAGGGTACTTAGCACAGATACGCAGTATTTT.

This clonotype appeared many times. This rearrangement joins TRBV29-1 to TRBJ2-5, with 9 bases aligning to TRBD2. J was trimmed by 3 bases and V by 8 bases; bases with no gene match: 4. The germline gives CDR1 SQVTM, CDR2 ANQGSEA. CDR3 size: 12 residues. This CDR3 is CSWVAGEETQYF. CDR3 sequence (DNA): TGCAGCTGGGTAGCGGGAGAAGAGACCCAGTACTTC.

This clonotype was counted at least ten times. The V and J genes are TRBV6-2 or TRBV6-3 and TRBJ2-7; weak D call: TRBD2 (5 bases). CDR1 MNHEY and CDR2 SVGEGT come from the germline V gene. The CDR3 totals 16 residues. Trimming pared 5 bases from V and 1 base from J, leaving 18 bases between. The CDR3 nucleotides are TGTGCCAGCAGTGCCCGGGGATCCAAGCAGTCCTACGAGCAGTACTTC. This gives the protein CASSARGSKQSYEQYF.

This clonotype was picked up many times. The V and J genes are TRBV7-2 and TRBJ2-7; 9 bases are a match to TRBD2. Per the germline V gene, CDR1 is SGHTA and CDR2 is FQGNSA. The CDR3 sequence is 15 residues long. The V segment lost 1 base and the J segment 3 bases; nucleotides outside the gene matches: 4. For the CDR3, the DNA is TGTGCCAGCAGCTTAGGTTTTAGCGGGGGCTACGAGCAGTACTTC. It yields the protein CASSLGFSGGYEQYF.